Presented here are 12 T cell receptor beta chains from one specimen sequenced in a study of cytomegalovirus exposure and HLA in healthy donors. In the PCR, 60 Vbeta and 13 Jbeta primers were used. Sequenced by immunoSEQ multiplex PCR; TCRdb stores in-frame clones only, minus some. The repertoire has fewer than 130,000 clones, 76% of them found once; the top ten carry around an eighth. Material: PBMCs. The origin of the receptors is a man aged 25 to 40 in good health and CMV-seropositive.

This chain connects TRBV29-1 to TRBJ2-1, with 7 bases matching TRBD2. This CDR3 is built from 15 residues. The germline gives CDR1 SQVTM, CDR2 ANQGSEA. Unmatched junction bases numbered 11, after V lost 1 base and J lost 8 bases. CDR3 in amino acids: CSVEGEGSGDYEQFF. In nucleotides, the CDR3 is TGCAGCGTTGAAGGGGAGGGGTCCGGGGATTATGAGCAGTTCTTC.

The chain's CDR3 is CASSRLGQDNYGYTF. The CDR3, as DNA: TGTGCCAGCAGCCGCCTGGGACAGGATAACTATGGCTACACCTTC. This chain uses TRBV9 with TRBJ1-2; 8 bases map to TRBD1. The germline CDR1 and CDR2 sequences are SGDLS and YYNGEE. V trimming: 4 bases; J trimming: 1 base; junction bases outside the gene matches: 6. The CDR3 runs to 15 residues.

As to this clone: An end of the junction does not agree with germline; a read error may underlie this. The gene calls are TRBV7-9 and TRBJ1-2; TRBD1 matches at 8 bases. CDR3 size: 14 residues. Per germline, CDR1 SEHNR and CDR2 FQNEAQ (reference sequence). CDR3 DNA: TGTTCCAGCAGCTCCTCGACAGGGGCCTATGGCTACACCTTC. This encodes CSSSSSTGAYGYTF.

Only one count was recorded for this clone. The CDR3 DNA sequence: TGTGCCAGCAGTTTTCTAATGAACACTGAAGCTTTCTTT. Its translation is CASSFLMNTEAFF. This sequence joins TRBV28 and TRBJ1-1; D call uncertain. Trimming removed 3 bases at V and 0 bases at J, with 5 bases between. CDR1 is MDHEN, CDR2 SYDVKM, per germline. CDR3 length equals 13 residues.

The gene calls are TRBV19 and TRBJ1-1; D call uncertain. The ends were cut back, 6 bases at V and 0 bases at J, with 17 bases in the middle. This CDR3 spans 16 amino acids. From germline, CDR1 is LNHDA and CDR2 SQIVND (reference sequence). The CDR3 is CASSTRWQTMNTEAFF. The CDR3 nucleotides read TGTGCCAGTAGCACCAGGTGGCAGACGATGAACACTGAAGCTTTCTTT.

The gene calls are TRBV27 and TRBJ2-7, with D possibly TRBD1 on 6 matching bases. Germline-derived CDR1 and CDR2 are MNHEY and SMNVEV (reference sequence). V lost 2 bases to trimming and J lost 2 bases, with 10 bases between them. CDR3 length: 14 residues. CDR3 bases: TGTGCCAGCAGTTTAGGCCAGGGGACCTACGAGCAGTACTTC. Residues: CASSLGQGTYEQYF.

The CDR3 DNA sequence: TGTGCCAGTAGTATAGCAGGGCGGGGGCCGGGTGAGCAGTTCTTC. As protein: CASSIAGRGPGEQFF. The chain uses TRBV19 and TRBJ2-1; TRBD2 is a possible D gene (7 bases). Germline V gives CDR1 LNHDA, CDR2 SQIVND (reference sequence). This CDR3 is built from 15 residues. Trimming stripped 1 base from V and 9 bases from J, with 16 bases between.

The V and J genes are TRBV2 and TRBJ1-2; TRBD1 matches at 9 bases. Germline CDR1 and CDR2: SNHLY and FYNNEI. The CDR3 extends over 18 amino acids. Unmatched junction bases numbered 15, after V lost 3 bases and J lost 4 bases. The CDR3 nucleotides are TGTGCCAGCAGTGAGGAGGGACAGGGTTTTCTTAGGACCTATGGCTACACCTTC. Amino acids: CASSEEGQGFLRTYGYTF.

The rearrangement links TRBV28 to TRBJ1-1; D is unresolved. Between the trimmed V and J ends, which lost 5 bases and 6 bases, there was a span of 10 bases. Germline V CDR1 and CDR2: MDHEN, SYDVKM. The CDR3 spans 12 residues. CDR3 coding DNA: TGTGCCAGCAGTCAGTCACTATCTGAAGCTTTCTTT. It codes for CASSQSLSEAFF.

V is TRBV2 and J is TRBJ1-2; D gene unclear. The CDR3 loop spans 12 amino acids. Germline loops: CDR1 SNHLY, CDR2 FYNNEI. With 8 bases removed from V and 4 bases from J, the gap between germline ends came to 11 bases. The CDR3 is CASFGGVYGYTF. DNA for the CDR3: TGTGCCAGCTTCGGCGGTGTCTATGGCTACACCTTC.

This clone was counted once. The chain combines TRBV21-1 with TRBJ1-2; TRBD1, the table's D call, lacks a check against the DNA. TRBV21-1 is a pseudogene segment. The CDR3 sequence is 14 residues long. CDR3 in DNA: TGTGCCAGGGCCGTACCGAACACTAACTATGGCTACACCTTC. Its protein is CARAVPNTNYGYTF.

For this clone: The junction departs from germline at one end; a sequencing error may be responsible. The chain couples TRBV6-1 to TRBJ2-7; D possibly corresponds to TRBD1 (5 bases). There are 14 residues in the CDR3. From germline, CDR1 is MNHNS and CDR2 SASEGT. DNA for the CDR3: TGTGCCAGCAGTTTAAGTCCCAGGGCGAAAATCGGTTTCTTC. Its protein product is CASSLSPRAKIGFF.